Below, 12 T cell receptor beta chains from the same sample are listed, as sequenced in a study of identical twins. TCRdb ran MiXCR on the 5' RACE reads and lists one entry per CDR3 protein. The sample records approximately 220,000 distinct CDR3 sequences, 7.5% being singletons. In addition, the sample was reused for a study of yellow fever vaccine responses in identical twins.

Sequenced sample: memory (CD45RO+) T cells sorted from blood. Every receptor here comes from a woman aged 18-35 years in good health.

This clonotype was picked up one time. A clone one base away is much larger, so this may be a read error. The chain couples TRBV7-3 to TRBJ2-2, with 7 bases identical to TRBD1. This CDR3 region has 15 residues. Germline CDR1 SGHTA, CDR2 FQGTGA. After removal of 5 bases from V and 5 bases from J, the junction contained 8 bases not matched to a gene. This chain's CDR3 is CASSPDRVVTGELFF. In nucleotides, the CDR3 is TGTGCCAGCAGCCCTGACAGGGTCGTAACCGGGGAGCTGTTTTTT.

The chain employs TRBV20-1 and TRBJ2-1; 12 positions agree with TRBD2. The CDR3 spans 17 residues. CDR1 is DFQATT, CDR2 SNEGSKA, per germline (reference sequence). Trimming at V came to 5 bases and at J to 1 base, leaving 9 bases not matched to a gene. The CDR3 DNA sequence: TGCAGTGCTCCCGGGACTAGCGGGCGTAGATCCTACAATGAGCAGTTCTTC. Protein product: CSAPGTSGRRSYNEQFF.

This clonotype showed up just a few times. The CDR3 protein is CASSFSRGYNEQFF. The CDR3 DNA sequence: TGTGCCAGCAGTTTCTCGAGGGGGTACAATGAGCAGTTCTTC. The chain recombines TRBV28 with TRBJ2-1, with a weak D call TRBD1 (6 bases). The CDR3 sequence is 14 residues long. V lost 3 bases, J lost 4 bases, and 10 bases lay in between. CDR1 is MDHEN and CDR2 is SYDVKM in the germline V gene.

Ten or more counts support this clonotype. The chain links TRBV7-9 to TRBJ2-5; 10 nucleotides agree with TRBD2. The V segment lost 7 bases and the J segment 0 bases; nucleotides outside the gene matches: 8. Looked up from germline, CDR1 is SEHNR and CDR2 is FQNEAQ (reference sequence). The CDR3 has 16 residues. The CDR3 coding sequence is TGTGCCAGCAACAAAGATGGGACTAGCGACCAAGAGACCCAGTACTTC. It translates to CASNKDGTSDQETQYF.

This clonotype was seen many times. This sequence joins TRBV12-3 or TRBV12-4 and TRBJ1-5; possibly TRBD1 for D (5 bases). Trimming cost V 9 bases and J 2 bases, with 11 bases left between them. This CDR3 is built from 13 residues. CDR3 region: CASARDGNQPQHF. The CDR3 DNA reads as TGTGCCAGTGCCCGGGACGGCAATCAGCCCCAGCATTTT.

Many counts were recorded for this clonotype. The chain employs TRBV7-9 and TRBJ1-2; unclear D gene. The CDR3 has 15 amino acids. Trimming cost V 3 bases and J 5 bases, with 16 bases left between them. In germline, CDR1 is SEHNR, CDR2 FQNEAQ (reference sequence). CDR3 protein: CASSFLPSEAYGYTF. The CDR3 coding sequence is TGTGCCAGCAGCTTCCTACCCTCGGAGGCGTATGGCTACACCTTC.

In its sample, this clonotype was seen a few times. The rearrangement uses TRBV27 and TRBJ2-7; D is undetermined. V gave up 1 base and J gave up 1 base, with 8 bases separating them. This CDR3 has 14 residues. From germline, CDR1 is MNHEY and CDR2 SMNVEV (reference sequence). CDR3 nucleotides: TGTGCCAGCAGTTTATTGGGCAGGTCCTACGAGCAGTACTTC. This translates into CASSLLGRSYEQYF.

There are a few counts of this clonotype. This sequence joins TRBV2 and TRBJ2-7; TRBD1 is a possible D gene (5 bases). V lost 6 bases to trimming and J lost 1 base, with 10 bases between them. Germline loops: CDR1 SNHLY, CDR2 FYNNEI. The CDR3 sequence is 13 residues long. This CDR3 is CASRKAGSYEQYF. CDR3 sequence (DNA): TGTGCCAGCAGAAAGGCAGGGTCCTACGAGCAGTACTTC.

In its sample, this clonotype was seen many times. The chain is built from TRBV5-1 and TRBJ1-1; D uncertain. Trimming removed 0 bases from V and 0 bases from J, with 9 bases in between. The CDR3 covers 15 residues. CDR1 is SGHRS, CDR2 YFSETQ, per germline. The CDR3 region has the DNA TGCGCCAGCAGCTTGGATTCAGGAATGAACACTGAAGCTTTCTTT. Residues: CASSLDSGMNTEAFF.

The sample holds a few counts of this clonotype. The chain carries TRBV4-2 and TRBJ2-5, with TRBD2 matching over 11 bases. The trim removed 0 bases at V and 0 bases at J, leaving 21 bases unmatched. The CDR3 sequence is 23 residues long. Germline V gives CDR1 LGHNA, CDR2 YNFKEQ. CDR3 residues: CASSQEECAPGLAAPGNQETQYF. CDR3 nucleotides: TGTGCCAGCAGCCAAGAGGAGTGTGCCCCGGGACTAGCGGCCCCGGGGAACCAAGAGACCCAGTACTTC.

The chain couples TRBV30 to TRBJ2-3; D call uncertain. Trimming stripped 3 bases from V and 6 bases from J, with 16 bases between. This CDR3 region has 14 residues. In germline, CDR1 is GTSNPN, CDR2 SVGIG (reference sequence). For the CDR3, the DNA is TGTGCCTGGAGCCCGGGCGGCCGAATGGATACGCAGTATTTT. Translating gives CAWSPGGRMDTQYF.

V usage is TRBV28 and J usage is TRBJ1-4; no firm D call. CDR3 length: 14 amino acids. The V gene lost 5 bases and the J gene lost 4 bases, with 11 bases spanning the gap. Germline V gene data show CDR1 as MDHEN and CDR2 as SYDVKM. The CDR3 DNA follows: TGTGCCAGCAGTAATATTCCTTATAATGAAAAACTGTTTTTT. Encoded protein: CASSNIPYNEKLFF.